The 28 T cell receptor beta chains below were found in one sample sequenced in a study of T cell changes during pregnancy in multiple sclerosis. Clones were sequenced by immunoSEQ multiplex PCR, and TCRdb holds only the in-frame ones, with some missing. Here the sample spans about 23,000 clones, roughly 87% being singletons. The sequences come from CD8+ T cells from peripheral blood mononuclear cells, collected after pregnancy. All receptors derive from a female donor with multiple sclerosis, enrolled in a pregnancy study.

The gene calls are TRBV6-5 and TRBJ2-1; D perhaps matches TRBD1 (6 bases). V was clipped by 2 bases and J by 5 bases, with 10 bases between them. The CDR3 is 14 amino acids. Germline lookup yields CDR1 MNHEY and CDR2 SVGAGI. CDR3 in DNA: TGTGCCAGCAGTTACATCCAGGGGAACAATGAGCAGTTCTTC. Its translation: CASSYIQGNNEQFF.

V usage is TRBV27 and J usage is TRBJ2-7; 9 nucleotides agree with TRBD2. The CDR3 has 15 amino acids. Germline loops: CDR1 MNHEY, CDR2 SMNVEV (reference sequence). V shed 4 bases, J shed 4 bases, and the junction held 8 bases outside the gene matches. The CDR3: CASSSDGLAPYEQYF. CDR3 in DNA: TGTGCCAGCAGTTCAGATGGACTAGCGCCTTACGAGCAGTACTTC.

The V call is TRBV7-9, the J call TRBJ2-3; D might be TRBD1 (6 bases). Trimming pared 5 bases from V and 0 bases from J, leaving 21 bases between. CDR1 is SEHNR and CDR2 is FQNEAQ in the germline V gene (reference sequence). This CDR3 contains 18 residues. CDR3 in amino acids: CASSVEYMDSSSTDTQYF. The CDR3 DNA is TGTGCCAGCAGCGTCGAATATATGGACAGCTCTAGCACAGATACGCAGTATTTT. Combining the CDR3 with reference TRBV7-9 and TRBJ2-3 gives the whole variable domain DTGVSQNPRHKITKRGQNVTFRCDPISEHNRLYWYRQTLGQGPEFLTYFQNEAQLEKSRLLSDRFSAERPKGSFSTLEIQRTEQGDSAMYLCASSVEYMDSSSTDTQYFGPGTRLTVL.

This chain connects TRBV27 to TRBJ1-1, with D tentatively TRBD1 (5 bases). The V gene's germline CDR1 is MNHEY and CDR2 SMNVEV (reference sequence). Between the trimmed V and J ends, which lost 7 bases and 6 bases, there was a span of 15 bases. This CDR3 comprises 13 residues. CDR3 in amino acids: CASTPGGIAEAFF. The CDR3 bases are TGTGCCAGCACCCCGGGGGGAATCGCTGAAGCTTTCTTT.

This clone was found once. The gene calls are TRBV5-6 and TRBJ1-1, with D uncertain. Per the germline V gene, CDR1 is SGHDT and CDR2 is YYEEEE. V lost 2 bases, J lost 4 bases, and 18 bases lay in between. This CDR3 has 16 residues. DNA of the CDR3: TGTGCCAGCAGCTTAGGGAGGAAGGGTCTGGGCACTGAAGCTTTCTTT. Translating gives CASSLGRKGLGTEAFF.

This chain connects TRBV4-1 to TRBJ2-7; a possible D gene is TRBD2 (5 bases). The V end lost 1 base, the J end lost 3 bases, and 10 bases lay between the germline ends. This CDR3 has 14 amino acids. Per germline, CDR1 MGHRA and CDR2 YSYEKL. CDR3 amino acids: CASSQVEGYYEQYF. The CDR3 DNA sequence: TGCGCCAGCAGCCAAGTTGAGGGTTACTACGAGCAGTACTTC.

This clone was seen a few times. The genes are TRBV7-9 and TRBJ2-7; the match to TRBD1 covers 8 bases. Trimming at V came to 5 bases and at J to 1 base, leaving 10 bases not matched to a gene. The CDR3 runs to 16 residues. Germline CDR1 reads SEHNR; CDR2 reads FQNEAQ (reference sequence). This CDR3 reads CASSVTQGALSYEQYF. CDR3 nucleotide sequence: TGTGCCAGCAGCGTCACCCAGGGGGCCTTATCCTACGAGCAGTACTTC.

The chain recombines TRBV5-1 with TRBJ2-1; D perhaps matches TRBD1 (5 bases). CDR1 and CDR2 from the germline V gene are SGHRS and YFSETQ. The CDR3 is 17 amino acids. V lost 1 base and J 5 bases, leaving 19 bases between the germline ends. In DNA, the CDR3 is TGCGCCAGCAGCTTGTCTTGGCGGAGTGGGGCTGACAATGAGCAGTTCTTC. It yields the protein CASSLSWRSGADNEQFF.

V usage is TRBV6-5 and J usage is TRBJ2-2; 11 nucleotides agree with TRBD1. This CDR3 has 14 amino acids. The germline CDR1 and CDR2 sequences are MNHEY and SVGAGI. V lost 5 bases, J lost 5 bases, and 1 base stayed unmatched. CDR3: CASSRDRGTGELFF. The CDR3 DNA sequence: TGTGCCAGCAGTCGGGACAGGGGGACCGGGGAGCTGTTTTTT.

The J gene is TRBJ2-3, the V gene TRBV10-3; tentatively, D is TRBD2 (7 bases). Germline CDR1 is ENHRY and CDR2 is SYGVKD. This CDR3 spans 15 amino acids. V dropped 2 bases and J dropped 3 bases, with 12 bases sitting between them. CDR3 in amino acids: CAISEGGAPTDTQYF. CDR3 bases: TGTGCCATCAGTGAGGGGGGGGCGCCGACAGATACGCAGTATTTT.

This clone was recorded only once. The CDR3 region has the DNA TGTGCCAGCAGGGCGACCTCTGGACAGGGCATAAACACCATATATTTT. Its translation is CASRATSGQGINTIYF. This chain uses TRBV2 with TRBJ1-3; 8 nucleotides line up with TRBD1. This CDR3 comprises 16 residues. V lost 6 bases to trimming and J lost 6 bases; unmatched junction nucleotides: 13. CDR1 and CDR2 (germline): SNHLY, FYNNEI.

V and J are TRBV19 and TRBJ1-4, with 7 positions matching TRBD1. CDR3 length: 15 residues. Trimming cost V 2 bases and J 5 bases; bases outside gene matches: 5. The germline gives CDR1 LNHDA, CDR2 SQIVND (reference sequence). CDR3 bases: TGTGCCAGTAGTATACACAGGGGTTCCAATGAAAAACTGTTTTTT. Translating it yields CASSIHRGSNEKLFF.

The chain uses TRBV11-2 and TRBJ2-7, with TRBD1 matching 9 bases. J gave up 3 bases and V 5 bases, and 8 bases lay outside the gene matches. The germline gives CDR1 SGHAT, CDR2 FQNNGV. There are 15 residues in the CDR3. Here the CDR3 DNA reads TGTGCCAGCAGCATCGGACAGGGGTTTCTCTACGAGCAGTACTTC. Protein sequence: CASSIGQGFLYEQYF.

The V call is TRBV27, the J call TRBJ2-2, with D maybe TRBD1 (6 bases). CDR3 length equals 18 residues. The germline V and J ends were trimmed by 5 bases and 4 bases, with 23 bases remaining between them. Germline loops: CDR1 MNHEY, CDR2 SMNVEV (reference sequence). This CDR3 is CASSIYHAGVRGTGELFF. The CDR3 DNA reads TGTGCCAGCAGTATCTACCACGCAGGGGTTCGTGGCACCGGGGAGCTGTTTTTT.

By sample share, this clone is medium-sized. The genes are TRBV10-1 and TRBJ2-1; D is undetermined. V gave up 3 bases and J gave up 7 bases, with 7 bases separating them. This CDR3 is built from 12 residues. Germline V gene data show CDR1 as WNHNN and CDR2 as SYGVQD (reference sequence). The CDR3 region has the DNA TGCGCCAGCAGTGACCGGCGGAATGAGCAGTTCTTC. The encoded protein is CASSDRRNEQFF.

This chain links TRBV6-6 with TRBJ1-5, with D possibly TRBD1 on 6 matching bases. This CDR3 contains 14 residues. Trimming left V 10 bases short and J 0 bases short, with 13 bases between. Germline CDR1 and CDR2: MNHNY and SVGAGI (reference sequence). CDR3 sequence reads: CATSDSDSNQPQHF. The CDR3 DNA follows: TGTGCCACCTCGGACAGCGATAGCAATCAGCCCCAGCATTTT.

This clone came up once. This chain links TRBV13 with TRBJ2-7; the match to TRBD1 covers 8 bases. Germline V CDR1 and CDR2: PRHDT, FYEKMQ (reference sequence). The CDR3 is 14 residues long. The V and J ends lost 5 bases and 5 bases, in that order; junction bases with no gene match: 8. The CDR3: CASSAQGEIHEQYF. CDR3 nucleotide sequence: TGTGCCAGCAGCGCACAGGGGGAGATACACGAGCAGTACTTC.

The CDR3 sequence: CASSGDRSNEKLFF. The CDR3 DNA sequence: TGTGCCAGCAGTGGAGACAGGAGCAATGAAAAACTGTTTTTT. The chain carries TRBV6-5 and TRBJ1-4; D may be TRBD1 (6 bases). Trimming pared 5 bases from V and 5 bases from J, leaving 12 bases between. Germline CDR1 MNHEY, CDR2 SVGAGI. The CDR3 contains 14 residues.

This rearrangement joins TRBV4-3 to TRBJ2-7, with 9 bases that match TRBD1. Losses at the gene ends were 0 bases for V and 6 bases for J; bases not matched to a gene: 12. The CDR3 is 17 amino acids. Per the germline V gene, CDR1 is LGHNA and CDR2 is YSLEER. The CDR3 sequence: CASSQDLSGTGTSEQYF. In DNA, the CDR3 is TGCGCCAGCAGCCAAGATCTGTCGGGGACAGGGACATCCGAGCAGTACTTC.

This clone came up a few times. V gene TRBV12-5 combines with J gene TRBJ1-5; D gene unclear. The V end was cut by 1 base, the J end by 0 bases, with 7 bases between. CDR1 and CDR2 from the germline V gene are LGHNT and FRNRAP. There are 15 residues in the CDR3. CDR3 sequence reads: CASGLAPGSNQPQHF. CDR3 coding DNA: TGTGCTAGTGGTTTGGCCCCGGGTAGCAATCAGCCCCAGCATTTT.

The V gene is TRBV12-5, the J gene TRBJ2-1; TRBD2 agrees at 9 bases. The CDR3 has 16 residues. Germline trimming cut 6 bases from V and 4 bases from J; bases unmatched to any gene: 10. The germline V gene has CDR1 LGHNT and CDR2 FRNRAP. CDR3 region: CASGPLGGRVYNEQFF. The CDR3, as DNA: TGTGCTAGTGGCCCTCTAGGCGGGAGGGTATACAATGAGCAGTTCTTC.

Written as DNA, the CDR3 is TGTGCCAGCAACGCGGGAAGTATCTCAGATACGCAGTATTTT. It specifies CASNAGSISDTQYF. The chain links TRBV7-9 to TRBJ2-3; tentatively, D is TRBD2 (6 bases). The CDR3 runs 14 residues. Trimming removed 7 bases at V and 4 bases at J, with 15 bases between. Per the germline V gene, CDR1 is SEHNR and CDR2 is FQNEAQ (reference sequence).

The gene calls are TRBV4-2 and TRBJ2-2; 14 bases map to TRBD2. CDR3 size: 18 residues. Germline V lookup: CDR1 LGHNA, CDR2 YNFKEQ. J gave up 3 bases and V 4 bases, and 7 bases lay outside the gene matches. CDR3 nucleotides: TGTGCCAGCAGCCCGGGACTAGCGGGAGTTCTCGACACCGGGGAGCTGTTTTTT. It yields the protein CASSPGLAGVLDTGELFF.

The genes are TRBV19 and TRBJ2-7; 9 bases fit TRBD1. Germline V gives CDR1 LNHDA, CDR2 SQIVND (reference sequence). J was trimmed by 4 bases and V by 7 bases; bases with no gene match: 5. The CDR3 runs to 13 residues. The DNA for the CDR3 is TGTGCCAGTACCTGGGGACAGGGATACGAGCAGTACTTC. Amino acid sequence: CASTWGQGYEQYF. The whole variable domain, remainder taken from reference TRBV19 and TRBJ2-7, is DGGITQSPKYLFRKEGQNVTLSCEQNLNHDAMYWYRQDPGQGLRLIYYSQIVNDFQKGDIAEGYSVSREKKESFPLTVTSAQKNPTAFYLCASTWGQGYEQYFGPGTRLTVT.

The CDR3 region has the DNA TGTGCCAGCAGCATCACAGGGTGGGGCACTGAAGCTTTCTTT. This encodes CASSITGWGTEAFF. This chain joins TRBV9 and TRBJ1-1, with TRBD1 as a possible D gene (6 bases). Trimming stripped 4 bases from V and 4 bases from J, with 14 bases between. The CDR3 extends over 14 amino acids. Germline V gene data show CDR1 as SGDLS and CDR2 as YYNGEE.

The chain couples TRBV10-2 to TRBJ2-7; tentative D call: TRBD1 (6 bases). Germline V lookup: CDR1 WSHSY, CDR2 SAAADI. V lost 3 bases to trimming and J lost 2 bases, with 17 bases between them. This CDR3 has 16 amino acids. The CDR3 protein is CASSDPDGTLPYEQYF. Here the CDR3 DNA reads TGCGCCAGCAGTGATCCCGATGGGACACTGCCCTACGAGCAGTACTTC.

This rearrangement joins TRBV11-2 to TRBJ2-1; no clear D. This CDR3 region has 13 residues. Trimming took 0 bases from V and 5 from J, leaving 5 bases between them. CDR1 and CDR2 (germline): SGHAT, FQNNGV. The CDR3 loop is CASSLEANNEQFF. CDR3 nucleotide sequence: TGTGCCAGCAGCTTAGAGGCCAACAATGAGCAGTTCTTC.

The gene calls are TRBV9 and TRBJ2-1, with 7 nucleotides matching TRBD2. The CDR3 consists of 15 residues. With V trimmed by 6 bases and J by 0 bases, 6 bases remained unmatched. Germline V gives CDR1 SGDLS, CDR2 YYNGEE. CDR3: CASTSSGTSYNEQFF. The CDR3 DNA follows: TGTGCCAGCACCTCTAGCGGAACCTCCTACAATGAGCAGTTCTTC.